This T cell receptor beta chain stems from a study of T cell changes during pregnancy in multiple sclerosis. The V segment lost 5 bases and the J segment 6 bases; nucleotides outside the gene matches: 6. Germline V gives CDR1 SNHLY, CDR2 FYNNEI. This CDR3 spans 15 amino acids. This clone has just one count. This table comes from immunoSEQ multiplex PCR, and its TCRdb copy is limited to in-frame clones, with some not included. The sample holds around 32,000 clones, roughly nine tenths seen once. The chain joins TRBV2 to TRBJ2-4; 11 bases are a match to TRBD2. The sequencing here drew on CD8+ T cells from peripheral blood mononuclear cells, taken in the third trimester of pregnancy. The receptor comes from a female donor with multiple sclerosis, enrolled in a pregnancy study. DNA for the CDR3: TGTGCCAGCAGTACTAGCGGGAGAGGGAGAAACATTCAGTACTTC. Amino acid sequence: CASSTSGRGRNIQYF.